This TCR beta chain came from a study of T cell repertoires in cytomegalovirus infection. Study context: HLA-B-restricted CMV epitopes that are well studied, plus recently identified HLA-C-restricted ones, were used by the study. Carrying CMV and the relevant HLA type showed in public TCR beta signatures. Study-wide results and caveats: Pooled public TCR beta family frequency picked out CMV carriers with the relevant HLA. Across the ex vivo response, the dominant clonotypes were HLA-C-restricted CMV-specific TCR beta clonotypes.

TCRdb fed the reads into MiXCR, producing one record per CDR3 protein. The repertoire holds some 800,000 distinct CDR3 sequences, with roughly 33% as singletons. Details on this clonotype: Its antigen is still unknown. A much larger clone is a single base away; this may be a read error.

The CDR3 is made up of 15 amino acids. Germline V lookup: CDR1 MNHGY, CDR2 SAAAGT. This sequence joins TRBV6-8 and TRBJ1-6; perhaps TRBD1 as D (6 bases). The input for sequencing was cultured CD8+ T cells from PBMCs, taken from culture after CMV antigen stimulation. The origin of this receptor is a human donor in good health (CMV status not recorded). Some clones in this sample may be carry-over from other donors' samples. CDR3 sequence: CANSGQSSYNSPLHF. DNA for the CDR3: TGTGCCAACAGTGGACAGAGCTCCTATAATTCACCCCTCCACTTT.